The source of this T cell receptor (beta chain) is a study of blood T cell dynamics during melanoma immunotherapy. Notes on the study in general: Unlike progressors, later disease-control patients had W3 repertoires gaining clonality or diversity.

The repertoire was sequenced with immunoSEQ multiplex PCR; TCRdb's copy has only in-frame clones and lacks some. Here the sample spans 11,000 to 15,000 clones, roughly 85% being singletons. Time point: week 3, after first cycle of checkpoint inhibitor. Blood was drawn before treatment and at week 3 after checkpoint blockade. In regard to this clone: The antigen is unknown.

The CDR3 covers 15 residues. From germline, CDR1 is MNHGY and CDR2 SAAAGT. The receptor comes from a human donor with melanoma. The V gene is TRBV6-8, the J gene TRBJ2-5; 10 bases agree with TRBD2. The end of the DNA is better explained by TRBJ2-7, so the J call may be wrong. Sequenced material: blood, taken from a patient treated with checkpoint blockade. The CDR3 loop is CASSCLAGAINEQYF. The CDR3, as DNA: TGTGCCAGCAGTTGTCTAGCGGGAGCTATCAACGAGCAGTACTTC.